The following is a TCR beta chain sequence with its context. Antigen: not known. The sorted Tregs were CD4+CD25+CD127-/low cells. CDR1 is SEHNR, CDR2 FQNEAQ, per germline (reference sequence). This CDR3 spans 15 amino acids. J lost 6 bases, V lost 2 bases, and 6 bases had no gene match. Points from the study as a whole: Tumor Tregs overlapped most with tumor, then blood, naive CD4+ cells. Larger-cohort validation covered only one TCR beta V-J rearrangement.

After constant-region reverse-primer amplification, full-length variable regions underwent semi-nested PCR with Nested Universal Primer A. TCRdb reprocessed the 5' RACE reads with MiXCR, giving one entry per CDR3 protein. This table has approximately 58,000 distinct CDR3 sequences, 26% appearing once. The sample comprised tumor-infiltrating Tregs sorted from the breast tumor. The chain couples TRBV7-9 to TRBJ2-1; 8 bases are shared with TRBD1. The sequence derives from a female donor with breast cancer. As DNA, the CDR3 is TGTGCCAGCAGCTTATACAGGGGGATATCCAATGAGCAGTTCTTC. Translating it yields CASSLYRGISNEQFF.